Each of the 14 T cell receptor beta chains below was sequenced from the same sample in a study of blood T cell repertoires in COVID-19 (dated by TCRdb to 2020 to 2021). The library was obtained by the immunoSEQ multiplex PCR assay. As stored in TCRdb, this immuneACCESS dataset retains in-frame rearrangements with V and J assigned. A fraction of the clones does not appear; measured against another copy, unresolved V genes explain less than half of the discrepancy, and the remainder lacks a known reason. The sample records some 95,000 clones, about three quarters of which are singletons. 8% to 9% of the sample rests with the top ten. Sequences were obtained from peripheral blood. The receptors originated from a man aged 45-60 years who had recovered from COVID-19.

This clone has a handful of counts. The rearrangement uses TRBV11-1 and TRBJ1-1; a weak D match, TRBD1 (6 bases). V lost 5 bases and J 4 bases, leaving 20 bases between the germline ends. CDR3 length: 16 amino acids. The germline CDR1 and CDR2 sequences are SGHAT and FQDESV (reference sequence). The CDR3 sequence is CASSGRLGGPGTEAFF. The CDR3 DNA follows: TGTGCCAGCAGCGGAAGGTTGGGGGGGCCGGGCACTGAAGCTTTCTTT.

This clone was observed a few times. The chain links TRBV27 to TRBJ2-7; a possible D gene is TRBD1 (5 bases). CDR1 MNHEY and CDR2 SMNVEV come from the germline V gene (reference sequence). The CDR3 sequence is 14 residues long. Deletions cut 6 bases from V and 2 bases from J, with 14 bases between. In nucleotides, the CDR3 is TGTGCCAGCAGAAGACAGCAGGGCCCCTACGAGCAGTACTTC. Residues: CASRRQQGPYEQYF.

The sample holds one count of this clone. The chain combines TRBV5-6 with TRBJ1-2; 7 bases map to TRBD1. This CDR3 comprises 13 residues. With V trimmed by 3 bases and J by 8 bases, 7 bases remained unmatched. In germline, CDR1 is SGHDT, CDR2 YYEEEE. The CDR3 DNA sequence: TGTGCCAGCAGCTACAGGGGCCAAGAGGGCTACACCTTC. It specifies CASSYRGQEGYTF.

The rearrangement joins TRBV5-1 to TRBJ2-7, with 10 bases fitting TRBD2. J was trimmed by 1 base and V by 3 bases; bases with no gene match: 4. Looked up from germline, CDR1 is SGHRS and CDR2 is YFSETQ. This CDR3 region has 15 residues. The CDR3 is CASSYTSGASYEQYF. CDR3 sequence (DNA): TGCGCCAGCAGCTATACTAGCGGGGCATCCTACGAGCAGTACTTC.

This sequence joins TRBV5-4 and TRBJ2-1; 14 nucleotides align to TRBD2. V was pared by 0 bases and J by 5 bases, with 7 bases of the junction left unmatched. This CDR3 comprises 18 residues. CDR1 is SGHNT and CDR2 is YYREEE in the germline V gene (reference sequence). Here the CDR3 reads CASSLARGTSGGNNEQFF. As DNA, the CDR3 is TGTGCCAGCAGCTTGGCCAGAGGGACTAGCGGGGGCAACAATGAGCAGTTCTTC.

This clone was seen only once. The chain joins TRBV6-5 to TRBJ2-1, with 11 bases matching TRBD2. The CDR3 is 16 amino acids. V shed 4 bases, J shed 4 bases, and the junction held 6 bases outside the gene matches. Germline V CDR1 and CDR2: MNHEY, SVGAGI. The CDR3 nucleotides are TGTGCCAGCAGTTCCGGGGGGACTAGCGGATACAATGAGCAGTTCTTC. It translates to CASSSGGTSGYNEQFF.

V is TRBV2 and J is TRBJ1-1; D remains unclear. Deletions cut 4 bases from V and 1 base from J, with 10 bases between. Germline CDR1 and CDR2: SNHLY and FYNNEI. CDR3 size: 14 residues. The CDR3 nucleotides are TGTGCCAGCAGTGTGACTTCGTGGAACACTGAAGCTTTCTTT. Its protein product is CASSVTSWNTEAFF.

This clone was seen just once. CDR3 region: CASSQDRGSYNEQFF. CDR3 DNA: TGTGCCAGCAGCCAAGACCGTGGGAGTTACAATGAGCAGTTCTTC. The chain has TRBV4-2 and TRBJ2-1, with TRBD2 as a possible D gene (5 bases). Trimming left V 0 bases short and J 4 bases short, with 10 bases between. This CDR3 is built from 15 residues. CDR1 LGHNA and CDR2 YNFKEQ come from the germline V gene.

The rearrangement uses TRBV10-3 and TRBJ2-7, with 7 bases that match TRBD1. Trimming took 10 bases from V and 1 from J; bases not matched to a gene: 13. Looked up from germline, CDR1 is ENHRY and CDR2 is SYGVKD. The CDR3 extends over 15 amino acids. This CDR3 is CATRRQGQGSYEQYF. As DNA, the CDR3 is TGTGCCACCCGAAGACAGGGCCAAGGGTCCTACGAGCAGTACTTC.

The rearrangement uses TRBV27 and TRBJ2-2, with 9 bases lining up with TRBD2. This CDR3 has 15 residues. CDR1 is MNHEY, CDR2 SMNVEV, per germline (reference sequence). Trimming took 2 bases from V and 7 from J; bases not matched to a gene: 5. CDR3 sequence reads: CASSLQAGGIGELFF. The CDR3 region has the DNA TGTGCCAGCAGTTTACAAGCGGGAGGTATCGGGGAGCTGTTTTTT.

This clone was seen once. This chain connects TRBV27 to TRBJ1-1; 7 positions agree with TRBD1. Trimming removed 4 bases from V and 1 base from J; junction bases left unmatched: 6. This CDR3 spans 15 amino acids. CDR1 and CDR2 (germline): MNHEY, SMNVEV (reference sequence). The CDR3 is CASSSLTGRNTEAFF. The CDR3 DNA reads TGTGCCAGCAGTTCTCTGACAGGGAGGAACACTGAAGCTTTCTTT.

This clone appeared a few times. The CDR3 DNA follows: TGTGCCAGCAGCCCTAAGAGTTATAACAGGGGTGACACCGGGGAGCTGTTTTTT. Encoded protein: CASSPKSYNRGDTGELFF. This chain uses TRBV3-1 (or the pseudogene TRBV3-2) with TRBJ2-2, with 7 nucleotides matching TRBD1. The CDR3 runs 18 residues. Germline lookup yields CDR1 LGHDT and CDR2 YNNKEL (reference sequence). J was trimmed by 3 bases and V by 4 bases; bases with no gene match: 14.

The V call is TRBV19, the J call TRBJ2-7; a weak D match, TRBD1 (5 bases). This CDR3 region has 14 residues. Germline CDR1 is LNHDA and CDR2 is SQIVND (reference sequence). Trimming removed 3 bases at V and 2 bases at J, with 11 bases between. CDR3 in amino acids: CASSIWGSPYEQYF. CDR3 DNA sequence: TGTGCCAGTAGTATTTGGGGCAGCCCCTACGAGCAGTACTTC.

The CDR3 DNA is TGTGCCATCAGGATAAACAGGGGACGCTCCTACAATGAGCAGTTCTTC. It codes for CAIRINRGRSYNEQFF. J is TRBJ2-1 and V is TRBV10-3; 7 positions agree with TRBD1. The germline CDR1 and CDR2 sequences are ENHRY and SYGVKD. This CDR3 is built from 16 residues. J gave up 0 bases and V 6 bases, and 8 bases lay outside the gene matches.